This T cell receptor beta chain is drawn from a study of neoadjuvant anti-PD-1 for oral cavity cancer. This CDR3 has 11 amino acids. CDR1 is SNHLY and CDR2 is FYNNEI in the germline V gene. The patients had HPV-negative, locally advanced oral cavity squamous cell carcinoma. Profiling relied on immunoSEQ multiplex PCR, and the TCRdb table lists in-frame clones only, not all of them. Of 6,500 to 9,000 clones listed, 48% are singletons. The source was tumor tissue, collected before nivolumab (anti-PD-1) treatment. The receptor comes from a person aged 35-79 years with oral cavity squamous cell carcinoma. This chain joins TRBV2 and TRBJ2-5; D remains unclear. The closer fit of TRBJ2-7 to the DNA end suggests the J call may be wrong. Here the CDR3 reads CASRVESEQYF. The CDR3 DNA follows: TGTGCCAGCAGGGTCGAGAGCGAGCAGTACTTC.